A selection of T cell receptor beta chains follows, all from one sample in a study of cytomegalovirus exposure and HLA in healthy donors. This table comes from immunoSEQ multiplex PCR, and its TCRdb copy is limited to in-frame clones, with some not included. Of 75,000 to 90,000 clones listed, about 9.4% were seen once; the top ten hold about 24%. Sequenced sample: PBMCs. The receptor set was obtained from a man in his 60s in good health and CMV-seropositive. Each CDR3 is given with its conserved first and last residue. The D gene is left open where the match is weak. A row's size may be missing; if present it is once, few, many or a size class.

CDR3 DNA,CDR3 protein,D gene,J gene,V gene,clone size
TGTGCCACTGGACAGAGAATTTATAATTCACCCCTCCACTTT,CATGQRIYNSPLHF,-,TRBJ1-6,TRBV19,few
TGTGCCATCAGTGAGACGACAGGGGGATCCAGAGGCTACCCCTTC,CAISETTGGSRGYPF,TRBD1,TRBJ1-2,TRBV10-3,-
TGTGCCAGCAGCGACGGGACACTAAATTCACCCCTCCACTTT,CASSDGTLNSPLHF,-,TRBJ1-6,TRBV9,few
TGTGCCTCCGCGGGGGGTGTCCAAGAGACCCAGTACTTC,CASAGGVQETQYF,TRBD2,TRBJ2-5,TRBV30,few
TGTGCCAGCAGCTTAGCGTTAAGGGACATTGGCTACACCTTC,CASSLALRDIGYTF,-,TRBJ1-2,TRBV7-9,-
TGTGCCAGCAGCCAAGCGCGGGGTATGAACACTGAAGCTTTCTTT,CASSQARGMNTEAFF,-,TRBJ1-1,TRBV4-2,-
TGTGCCATCAGCCCGGACAGGGTAGCTGAAGCTTTCTTT,CAISPDRVAEAFF,TRBD1,TRBJ1-1,TRBV10-3,few
TGTGCCAGCAGCTTAAGCCCTAGCGGGGGCTTCTTCCGCACAGATACGCAGTATTTT,CASSLSPSGGFFRTDTQYF,TRBD2,TRBJ2-3,TRBV7-2,few
TGTGCCAGCAGCCTCGGGACTACCTCTACCGGGGAGCTGTTTTTT,CASSLGTTSTGELFF,TRBD2,TRBJ2-2,TRBV7-6,-
TGTGCCTGGAGTGGGGAACAGGGGTCAGGTCAGCCCCAGCATTTT,CAWSGEQGSGQPQHF,TRBD1,TRBJ1-5,TRBV30,-
TGTGCCAGCAGCCCTACTGGGGAGCGCTACACAGATACGCAGTATTTT,CASSPTGERYTDTQYF,-,TRBJ2-3,TRBV13,few
TGTGCCTGGAGTCCGGCGGGACCGCAGTACTTC,CAWSPAGPQYF,-,TRBJ2-7,TRBV30,few
TGTGCCAGCAGCTCATCAGGTAATCAGCCCCAGCATTTT,CASSSSGNQPQHF,-,TRBJ1-5,TRBV2,-
TGCGCCAGCAGCGCGGACAGGGGGCGCCCCGGGGAGCTGTTTTTT,CASSADRGRPGELFF,TRBD1,TRBJ2-2,TRBV5-1,once
TGTGCCAGCAGCCCGCGATCTAGCGGGGTCGAGACCCAGTACTTC,CASSPRSSGVETQYF,TRBD2,TRBJ2-5,TRBV7-8,-
TGTGCCAGCTCACCAAGACAGGGGTCCACTGAAGCTTTCTTT,CASSPRQGSTEAFF,TRBD1,TRBJ1-1,TRBV18,few
TGTGCCAGCAGCCCATATAGCGGGGGCTCCTACAATGAGCAGTTCTTC,CASSPYSGGSYNEQFF,TRBD2,TRBJ2-1,TRBV7-3,few
TGTGCCAGCAGCTCGCCGAGCGGCTATGGCTACACCTTC,CASSSPSGYGYTF,-,TRBJ1-2,TRBV7-9,-
TGTGCCAGCACCCCGGGGACTAGCGGGTACAATGAGCAGTTCTTC,CASTPGTSGYNEQFF,TRBD2,TRBJ2-1,TRBV7-9,few
TGTGCCACCAGCAGAGATATGGGGGCTGGGGGCTACACCTTC,CATSRDMGAGGYTF,-,TRBJ1-2,TRBV15,-
TGTGCCAGCAGTTTATTGCTAGAGGAACCTTACGAGCAGTACTTC,CASSLLLEEPYEQYF,-,TRBJ2-7,TRBV28,-
TGTGCCAGCAGCCCCTCCGGGGCCTACGAGCAGTACTTC,CASSPSGAYEQYF,-,TRBJ2-7,TRBV9,few
TGTGCCTGGAGTGTTCGCGGAGCGGGAGGCGACTACAATGAGCAGTTCTTC,CAWSVRGAGGDYNEQFF,TRBD2,TRBJ2-1,TRBV30,few
TGTGCCAGCAGTTTCCCTCGACAGGGGGCGTTAATCGGGGAGCTGTTTTTT,CASSFPRQGALIGELFF,TRBD1,TRBJ2-2,TRBV28,few